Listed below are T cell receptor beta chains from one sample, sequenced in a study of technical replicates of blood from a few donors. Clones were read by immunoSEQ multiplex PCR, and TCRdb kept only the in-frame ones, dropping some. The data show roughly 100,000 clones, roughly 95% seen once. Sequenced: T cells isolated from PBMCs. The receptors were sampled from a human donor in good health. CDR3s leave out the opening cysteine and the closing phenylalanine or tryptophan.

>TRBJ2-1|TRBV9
ASSAPGLATNEQF
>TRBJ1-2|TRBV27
ASSPRTGVGYT
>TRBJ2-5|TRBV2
ASSTGQRQETQY
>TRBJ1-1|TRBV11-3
ASSFRGPEAF
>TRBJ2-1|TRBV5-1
ASSQQGSYNEQF
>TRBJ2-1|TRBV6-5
ASSYKAGGPGEQF
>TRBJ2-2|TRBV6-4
ASSPSLVETGELF
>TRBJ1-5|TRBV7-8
ASSFGTGDQPQH
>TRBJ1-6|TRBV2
ACSRSGMVQNSPLH
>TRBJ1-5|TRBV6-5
ATQDRSGNQPQH
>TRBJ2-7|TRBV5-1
ASTQGPELSYEQY
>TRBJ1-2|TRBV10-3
AISEVGRDYGYT
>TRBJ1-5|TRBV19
ASHIRGDYSNQPQH
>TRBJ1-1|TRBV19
ASSIPRPAGRSSEAF
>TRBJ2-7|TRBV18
ASSLQDSREQY
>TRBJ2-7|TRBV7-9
ASSLTKLDRVGYVEQY
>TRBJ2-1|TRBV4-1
ASSRTSFSYNEQF
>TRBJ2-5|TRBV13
ASSNSGRHRDQETQY
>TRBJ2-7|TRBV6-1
ASSERGWGYEQY
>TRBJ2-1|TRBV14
ASSQASVYNEQF
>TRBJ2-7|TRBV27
ASSLREGTNEQY
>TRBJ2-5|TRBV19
ASTPSGGMPLETQY
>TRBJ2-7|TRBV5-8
ASSLMAEEY
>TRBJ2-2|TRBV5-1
ASSSQGTPSNTGELF
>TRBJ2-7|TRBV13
ASSPSGTSGDKSSYEQY
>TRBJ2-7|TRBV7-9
ASSLGGSIYEQY
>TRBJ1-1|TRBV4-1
ASSLPLVGDKGNTEAF
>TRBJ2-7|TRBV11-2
ASSPGVGPYEQY
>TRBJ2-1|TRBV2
ASSGGFYNEQF
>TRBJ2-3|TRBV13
ASSLSSLAASTDTQY
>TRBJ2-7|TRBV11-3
ASSLGATPSYEQY
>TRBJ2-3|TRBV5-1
ASSLRQITDTQY